This T cell receptor (beta chain) was retrieved from a study of T cell changes during pregnancy in multiple sclerosis. Unmatched junction bases numbered 7, after V lost 3 bases and J lost 6 bases. CDR1 and CDR2 from the germline V gene are KGHSH and LQKENI. This CDR3 has 16 residues. Assay: immunoSEQ multiplex PCR; the TCRdb copy retains only in-frame clones and omits some. Here the sample spans approximately 94,000 clones, approximately 90% being singletons. The gene calls are TRBV18 and TRBJ2-2, with 10 bases matching TRBD1. The sequencing used peripheral blood, collected after pregnancy. The TCR originated in a female donor with multiple sclerosis, enrolled in a pregnancy study. Here the CDR3 reads CASSPTTDRGAGELFF. Here the CDR3 DNA reads TGTGCCAGCTCACCTACAACGGACAGGGGGGCCGGGGAGCTGTTTTTT.